These T cell receptor beta chains were read from a single sample in a study of blood T cell repertoires in COVID-19. The protocol was immunoSEQ multiplex PCR, while the TCRdb copy is restricted to in-frame clones and leaves out a portion. The sample carries some 230,000 clones, around 82% recorded once. The sequencing input was peripheral blood. These receptors all stem from a woman in her 30s who had recovered from COVID-19. The CDR3 runs from the conserved cysteine through the conserved F or W. A D gene is named only where the DNA matches it firmly. The size of a clone is reported for some rows only, either as once, few or many, or as a class for expanded clones.

v_call: TRBV3-1/TRBV3-2
clone_size: once
j_call: TRBJ1-2
d_call: -
cdr3_length: 12
cdr3_aa: CASTLSGEGYTF
cdr3_nt: TGTGCCAGCACCCTGTCGGGAGAAGGCTACACCTTC

v_call: TRBV10-1
clone_size: -
j_call: TRBJ1-1
d_call: -
cdr3_length: 15
cdr3_aa: CASSEVRGGAPEAFF
cdr3_nt: TGCGCCAGCAGTGAGGTTCGCGGCGGAGCCCCTGAAGCTTTCTTT

v_call: TRBV5-6
clone_size: -
j_call: TRBJ2-7
d_call: -
cdr3_length: 15
cdr3_aa: CASSLKEQWPYEQYF
cdr3_nt: TGTGCCAGCAGCTTGAAGGAACAGTGGCCCTACGAGCAGTACTTC

v_call: TRBV5-1
clone_size: -
j_call: TRBJ1-5
d_call: -
cdr3_length: 15
cdr3_aa: CASSYNGAEHQPQHF
cdr3_nt: TGCGCCAGCAGTTATAATGGGGCTGAACATCAGCCCCAGCATTTT

v_call: TRBV5-1
clone_size: once
j_call: TRBJ2-1
d_call: -
cdr3_length: 15
cdr3_aa: CASSSGLAEHNEQFF
cdr3_nt: TGCGCCAGCAGCTCGGGCCTAGCTGAGCACAATGAGCAGTTCTTC

v_call: TRBV5-1
clone_size: -
j_call: TRBJ2-2
d_call: TRBD2
cdr3_length: 15
cdr3_aa: CASSPGLAGTGELFF
cdr3_nt: TGCGCCAGCAGCCCCGGACTAGCCGGAACCGGGGAGCTGTTTTTT

v_call: TRBV7-9
clone_size: -
j_call: TRBJ1-2
d_call: -
cdr3_length: 13
cdr3_aa: CASIEPGRDGYTF
cdr3_nt: TGTGCCAGCATCGAACCGGGGAGGGATGGCTACACCTTC

v_call: TRBV9
clone_size: -
j_call: TRBJ1-2
d_call: TRBD1
cdr3_length: 15
cdr3_aa: CASSVMGTGNYGYTF
cdr3_nt: TGTGCCAGCAGCGTCATGGGGACAGGGAACTATGGCTACACCTTC

v_call: TRBV5-1
clone_size: -
j_call: TRBJ1-5
d_call: -
cdr3_length: 15
cdr3_aa: CASSFEGAGNQPQHF
cdr3_nt: TGCGCCAGCAGCTTTGAGGGTGCGGGCAATCAGCCCCAGCATTTT

v_call: TRBV13
clone_size: -
j_call: TRBJ2-5
d_call: -
cdr3_length: 14
cdr3_aa: CASSRDGRGGTQYF
cdr3_nt: TGTGCCAGCAGCCGCGACGGGAGAGGAGGGACCCAGTACTTC